One sample yielded the 17 T cell receptor beta chains listed below, sequenced in a study of T cells in Graves' hyperthyroidism and ophthalmopathy. Amplified TCR beta CDR3 regions derived from RNA transcripts. The HTBI primer set was used in a first-round RT-PCR of the TCR CDR3. TCRdb ran MiXCR on the multiplex PCR reads and lists one entry per CDR3 protein. This sample yields more than 300,000 distinct CDR3 sequences, of which roughly 15% are seen a single time; around 20% belongs to the top ten. Specimen: blood. Receptors were obtained from a woman aged 30 to 39 with Graves' ophthalmopathy.

This clonotype was seen many times. The chain combines TRBV7-2 with TRBJ2-3; a weak D match, TRBD1 (6 bases). Germline lookup yields CDR1 SGHTA and CDR2 FQGNSA. The V and J ends lost 5 bases and 1 base respectively, with 19 bases between them. CDR3 length: 17 amino acids. CDR3 sequence: CASSIPGTRPRTDTQYF. In nucleotides, the CDR3 is TGTGCCAGCAGCATACCCGGGACACGACCTCGCACAGATACGCAGTATTTT.

About this clonotype itself: It may be a read error: a sequence one base away is much more abundant. The chain recombines TRBV7-8 with TRBJ2-7, with D uncertain. The V and J ends lost 4 bases and 6 bases respectively, with 10 bases between them. CDR1 SGHVS and CDR2 FQNEAQ come from the germline V gene. The CDR3 is made up of 12 amino acids. CDR3 DNA sequence: TGTGCCAGCAGCTCCCCCTACCCCGAGCAGTACTTC. This gives the protein CASSSPYPEQYF.

There are many counts of this clonotype. The V and J genes are TRBV2 and TRBJ1-5, with D hard to call. V lost 7 bases and J lost 3, with 10 bases in between. The CDR3 is made up of 13 amino acids. The germline V gene has CDR1 SNHLY and CDR2 FYNNEI. The CDR3 here is CASTPVVNQPQHF. For the CDR3, the DNA is TGTGCCAGCACCCCGGTGGTCAATCAGCCCCAGCATTTT. Drawing the rest from reference TRBV2 and TRBJ1-5, the complete variable domain is EPEVTQTPSHQVTQMGQEVILRCVPISNHLYFYWYRQILGQKVEFLVSFYNNEISEKSEIFDDQFSVERPDGSNFTLKIRSTKLEDSAMYFCASTPVVNQPQHFGDGTRLSIL.

This clonotype came up many times. This rearrangement joins TRBV7-3 to TRBJ2-5; 8 positions match TRBD2. Germline V gene lookup returns CDR1 SGHTA and CDR2 FQGTGA. After removal of 2 bases from V and 4 bases from J, the junction contained 6 bases not matched to a gene. The CDR3 consists of 15 residues. CDR3 nucleotide sequence: TGTGCCAGCAGCTTAGCTAGCGGGCACGGAGAGACCCAGTACTTC. This codes for CASSLASGHGETQYF. Combining the CDR3 with reference TRBV7-3 and TRBJ2-5 gives the whole variable domain GAGVSQTPSNKVTEKGKYVELRCDPISGHTALYWYRQSLGQGPEFLIYFQGTGAADDSGLPNDRFFAVRPEGSVSTLKIQRTERGDSAVYLCASSLASGHGETQYFGPGTRLLVL.

This clonotype occurred a few times. The V and J genes are TRBV6-2 or TRBV6-3 and TRBJ2-3; D gene ambiguous. The germline V and J ends were trimmed by 5 bases and 1 base, with 16 bases remaining between them. CDR3 length: 16 amino acids. Germline V gene sequence: CDR1 MNHEY, CDR2 SVGEGT. The CDR3 protein is CASSGSGPSGTDTQYF. DNA for the CDR3: TGTGCCAGCAGTGGTAGTGGACCCTCGGGCACAGATACGCAGTATTTT.

This clonotype has at least ten counts. The gene calls are TRBV24-1 and TRBJ2-7; 10 nucleotides agree with TRBD2. This CDR3 is 17 amino acids long. Germline-derived CDR1 and CDR2 are KGHDR and SFDVKD. J gave up 3 bases and V 6 bases, and 13 bases lay outside the gene matches. CDR3 in DNA: TGTGCCACCAGTTCTAGCGGGGGATTCGGATCCTACTACGAGCAGTACTTC. The encoded protein is CATSSSGGFGSYYEQYF.

This clonotype was seen more than once but under ten times. This chain uses TRBV28 with TRBJ2-7, with TRBD1 matching 7 bases. The CDR3 covers 14 residues. From germline, CDR1 is MDHEN and CDR2 SYDVKM. V dropped 7 bases and J dropped 5; count of bases not matched to a gene: 11. The CDR3, as DNA: TGTGCCAGCAAGACTCAGGGACAGCTAGACGAGCAGTACTTC. Translating it yields CASKTQGQLDEQYF.

This clonotype was seen at least ten times. This sequence joins TRBV6-1 and TRBJ1-2; D gene uncertain. CDR1 and CDR2 (germline): MNHNS, SASEGT. This CDR3 is built from 13 residues. V was trimmed by 1 base and J by 4 bases, leaving 7 bases between them. CDR3 in DNA: TGTGCCAGCAGTGAAGTTGGGCCCTATGGCTACACCTTC. It translates to CASSEVGPYGYTF.

This clonotype was counted between two and nine times. This chain uses TRBV9 with TRBJ1-2; D is possibly TRBD1 (6 bases). The ends were cut back, 4 bases at V and 8 bases at J, with 21 bases in the middle. Germline values: CDR1 SGDLS, CDR2 YYNGEE. There are 15 residues in the CDR3. The CDR3 spells CASSHTWTDLRGYTF. The CDR3 coding sequence is TGTGCCAGCAGCCATACCTGGACAGACCTGCGCGGCTACACCTTC.

There are a few counts of this clonotype. A much bigger clone sits one base away, suggesting this may be a read error. This chain uses TRBV7-9 with TRBJ1-1; D unclear. The germline CDR1 and CDR2 sequences are SEHNR and FQNEAQ (reference sequence). Trimming removed 1 base at V and 1 base at J, with 7 bases between. CDR3 length equals 14 residues. This CDR3 is CASSLVERNTEAFF. CDR3 nucleotides: TGTGCCAGCAGCTTAGTCGAGCGGAACACTGAAGCTTTCTTT.

This clonotype was counted between two and nine times. The V call is TRBV20-1, the J call TRBJ2-1; tentatively, D is TRBD1 or TRBD2 (5 bases each). The CDR3 totals 17 residues. Trimming removed 5 bases from V and 5 bases from J, with 25 bases in between. Germline values: CDR1 DFQATT, CDR2 SNEGSKA (reference sequence). The CDR3 here is CSAGHILPRTQNNEQFF. In DNA form, the CDR3 reads TGCAGTGCTGGACATATTCTACCGAGGACTCAAAACAATGAGCAGTTCTTC.

This clonotype showed up many times. V usage is TRBV20-1 and J usage is TRBJ2-3; 8 bases line up with TRBD1. The CDR3 sequence is 15 residues long. Germline values: CDR1 DFQATT, CDR2 SNEGSKA (reference sequence). The J segment lost 2 bases and the V segment lost 5 bases, leaving 9 bases of the junction unmatched. CDR3 sequence: CSASTGTGLTDTQYF. The DNA for the CDR3 is TGCAGTGCTTCAACCGGGACAGGCCTCACAGATACGCAGTATTTT.

In regard to this clonotype: One base away lies a much larger clone, so this may be a sequencing read error. The rearrangement uses TRBV5-1 and TRBJ2-1; D may match TRBD1 or TRBD2 (5 bases each). The CDR3 contains 15 residues. The ends were cut back, 0 bases at V and 9 bases at J, with 16 bases in the middle. The V gene's germline CDR1 is SGHRS and CDR2 YFSETQ. DNA of the CDR3: TGCGCCAGCAGCTTGGATGGGACGGGATGGAGTGAGCAGTTCTTC. The encoded protein is CASSLDGTGWSEQFF.

This clonotype has ten or more counts. The rearrangement joins TRBV3-1 to TRBJ2-3; 8 nucleotides line up with TRBD2. Per germline, CDR1 LGHDT and CDR2 YNNKEL (reference sequence). J lost 4 bases, V lost 2 bases, and 8 bases had no gene match. The CDR3 consists of 16 residues. The CDR3 loop is CASSQIGGANSDTQYF. CDR3 DNA sequence: TGTGCCAGCAGCCAAATCGGGGGGGCCAATTCAGATACGCAGTATTTT.

The sample holds many counts of this clonotype. The genes are TRBV20-1 and TRBJ1-1, with D perhaps matching TRBD1 (6 bases). CDR1 DFQATT and CDR2 SNEGSKA come from the germline V gene (reference sequence). The V end lost 5 bases, the J end lost 1 base, and 14 bases lay between the germline ends. This CDR3 has 14 amino acids. The CDR3 nucleotides read TGCAGTGCTTTATCGGGGGCGGGGAACACTGAAGCTTTCTTT. Residues: CSALSGAGNTEAFF.

This clonotype was observed at least ten times. The V and J genes are TRBV5-6 and TRBJ2-4; D gene uncertain. Germline loops: CDR1 SGHDT, CDR2 YYEEEE. V was clipped by 6 bases and J by 0 bases, with 7 bases between them. This CDR3 is built from 13 residues. The CDR3 protein is CASTALAKNIQYF. CDR3 nucleotides: TGTGCCAGCACGGCCTTAGCCAAAAACATTCAGTACTTC.

The table lists this clonotype with a few counts. The genes are TRBV5-8 and TRBJ2-1; possible D gene TRBD1, 6 bases. The CDR3 is 15 amino acids. Trimming removed 0 bases from V and 4 bases from J, with 11 bases in between. Germline V lookup: CDR1 SGHTS, CDR2 YDEGEE. DNA of the CDR3: TGTGCCAGCAGCTTGGGGGTCGGACAGTACAATGAGCAGTTCTTC. Its protein product is CASSLGVGQYNEQFF. Filled out from reference TRBV5-8 and TRBJ2-1, the complete variable domain reads EAGVTQSPTHLIKTRGQQATLRCSPISGHTSVYWYQQALGLGLQFLLWYDEGEERNRGNFPPRFSGRQFPNYSSELNVNALELEDSALYLCASSLGVGQYNEQFFGPGTRLTVL.